The 27 T cell receptor beta chains reported below all come from one sample, sequenced in a study of blood T cell repertoires in COVID-19. Using immunoSEQ multiplex PCR, the repertoire was profiled, and TCRdb retains in-frame clones only, with some absent. This table has 84,000 or so clones, approximately 92% appearing once. The sequenced sample was peripheral blood. These receptors were obtained from a woman aged 60 to 75 with active COVID-19.

The CDR3 is CANGGAAYNEQFF. The CDR3 DNA reads as TGTGCCAACGGGGGGGCCGCCTACAATGAGCAGTTCTTC. V gene TRBV7-2 combines with J gene TRBJ2-1, with 8 bases aligning to TRBD2. Unmatched junction bases numbered 4, after V lost 10 bases and J lost 2 bases. CDR3 length equals 13 residues. Germline V gene sequence: CDR1 SGHTA, CDR2 FQGNSA.

This clone was seen more than once but under ten times. The rearrangement uses TRBV11-1 and TRBJ2-3; D unresolved. V lost 1 base and J lost 1, with 6 bases in between. CDR3 length: 14 residues. From germline, CDR1 is SGHAT and CDR2 FQDESV (reference sequence). The chain's CDR3 is CASSLGVGTDTQYF. The CDR3 DNA reads TGTGCCAGCAGCTTAGGCGTCGGCACAGATACGCAGTATTTT.

The chain recombines TRBV24-1 with TRBJ2-3; D may be TRBD1 (5 bases). The CDR3 is made up of 15 amino acids. Trimming pared 2 bases from V and 2 bases from J, leaving 10 bases between. Germline V gene sequence: CDR1 KGHDR, CDR2 SFDVKD. CDR3 amino acids: CATSDSTTDTDTQYF. In DNA, the CDR3 is TGTGCCACCAGTGATTCCACGACAGACACAGATACGCAGTATTTT.

This clone has just one count. The chain links TRBV3-1 (or the pseudogene TRBV3-2) to TRBJ1-1, with 7 bases identical to TRBD1. V shed 5 bases, J shed 2 bases, and the junction held 8 bases outside the gene matches. Germline CDR1 reads LGHDT; CDR2 reads YNNKEL (reference sequence). The CDR3 has 15 residues. In DNA, the CDR3 is TGTGCCAGCAGCTCTCGGACAGGTTATAACACTGAAGCTTTCTTT. Translation: CASSSRTGYNTEAFF.

The V gene is TRBV10-1, the J gene TRBJ2-5; D may be TRBD2 (7 bases). The CDR3 has 18 amino acids. In germline, CDR1 is WNHNN, CDR2 SYGVQD (reference sequence). Trimming pared 2 bases from V and 5 bases from J, leaving 24 bases between. CDR3 residues: CASSELISGWGGCETQYF. The CDR3 DNA sequence: TGCGCCAGCAGTGAGCTGATATCGGGGTGGGGGGGCTGCGAGACCCAGTACTTC.

V usage is TRBV11-2 and J usage is TRBJ1-5, with TRBD1 matching 7 bases. From germline, CDR1 is SGHAT and CDR2 FQNNGV. This CDR3 has 13 residues. The trim removed 4 bases at V and 5 bases at J, leaving 2 bases unmatched. The CDR3 region has the DNA TGTGCCAGCAGCTCGGACAGGCATCAGCCCCAGCATTTT. It translates to CASSSDRHQPQHF.

V gene TRBV28 combines with J gene TRBJ2-6; D might be TRBD2 (6 bases). Germline V gene sequence: CDR1 MDHEN, CDR2 SYDVKM. V was pared by 5 bases and J by 0 bases, with 20 bases between. The CDR3 loop spans 19 amino acids. CDR3 nucleotides: TGTGCCAGCAGTCCGCTCTCCTCAGCGGGCCTCTCTGGGGCCAACGTCCTGACTTTC. Residues: CASSPLSSAGLSGANVLTF.

The chain recombines TRBV3-1 (or the pseudogene TRBV3-2) with TRBJ1-3; D is uncertain. The CDR3 is 12 amino acids. The germline V and J ends were trimmed by 1 base and 4 bases, with 2 bases remaining between them. Looked up from germline, CDR1 is LGHDT and CDR2 is YNNKEL (reference sequence). This CDR3 is CASSQVGNTIYF. CDR3 DNA sequence: TGTGCCAGCAGCCAAGTAGGAAACACCATATATTTT.

This clone occurred once. The chain carries TRBV18 and TRBJ2-2, with 8 bases matching TRBD2. The CDR3 length is 19 residues. V dropped 3 bases and J dropped 7; count of bases not matched to a gene: 19. Germline V gives CDR1 KGHSH, CDR2 LQKENI. The CDR3 spells CASSPTMRTGGPRNGELFF. CDR3 coding DNA: TGTGCCAGCTCACCCACTATGAGGACGGGAGGGCCTAGAAACGGGGAGCTGTTTTTT. Complete variable domain (other parts from reference TRBV18 and TRBJ2-2): NAGVMQNPRHLVRRRGQEARLRCSPMKGHSHVYWYRQLPEEGLKFMVYLQKENIIDESGMPKERFSAEFPKEGPSILRIQQVVRGDSAAYFCASSPTMRTGGPRNGELFFGEGSRLTVL.

CDR3 nucleotides: TGTGCCAGCAGTTCCGGACAGGGAAATCCCGGGGAGCTGTTTTTT. Translating it yields CASSSGQGNPGELFF. This chain joins TRBV6-2 or TRBV6-3 and TRBJ2-2; 8 nucleotides match TRBD1. Germline V gene lookup returns CDR1 MNHEY and CDR2 SVGEGT. With 4 bases clipped from V and 6 bases from J, the junction kept 7 bases outside the gene matches. This CDR3 is built from 15 residues.

The chain combines TRBV27 with TRBJ2-7; 8 nucleotides agree with TRBD1. The CDR3 is 17 residues long. Germline V gives CDR1 MNHEY, CDR2 SMNVEV (reference sequence). Germline trimming cut 5 bases from V and 4 bases from J; bases unmatched to any gene: 16. CDR3 sequence (DNA): TGTGCCAGCAGTAGAACAGGACAGGGTTTGGTCGGTTACGAGCAGTACTTC. Translating it yields CASSRTGQGLVGYEQYF.

This chain links TRBV5-1 with TRBJ1-6, with 8 bases matching TRBD1. The CDR3 spans 15 residues. V was pared by 4 bases and J by 7 bases, with 7 bases of the junction left unmatched. CDR1 and CDR2 from the germline V gene are SGHRS and YFSETQ. DNA of the CDR3: TGCGCCAGCAGCCCGGGACAGGTGGGGAATTCACCCCTCCACTTT. It translates to CASSPGQVGNSPLHF.

V and J are TRBV5-1 and TRBJ2-3; D might be TRBD2 (6 bases). Germline values: CDR1 SGHRS, CDR2 YFSETQ. The CDR3 extends over 14 amino acids. V was pared by 3 bases and J by 1 base, with 9 bases between. The CDR3 reads CASSSGGGTDTQYF. For the CDR3, the DNA is TGCGCCAGCAGCTCCGGAGGGGGCACAGATACGCAGTATTTT.

The chain carries TRBV19 and TRBJ1-2; no firm D call. The V end lost 4 bases, the J end lost 4 bases, and 10 bases lay between the germline ends. CDR1 LNHDA and CDR2 SQIVND come from the germline V gene (reference sequence). This CDR3 contains 13 residues. The CDR3: CASSTHSAYGYTF. Written as DNA, the CDR3 is TGTGCCAGTAGTACCCACAGTGCCTATGGCTACACCTTC. Combining the CDR3 with reference TRBV19 and TRBJ1-2 gives the whole variable domain DGGITQSPKYLFRKEGQNVTLSCEQNLNHDAMYWYRQDPGQGLRLIYYSQIVNDFQKGDIAEGYSVSREKKESFPLTVTSAQKNPTAFYLCASSTHSAYGYTFGSGTRLTVV.

The chain uses TRBV9 and TRBJ2-1; TRBD2 aligns across 8 bases. The ends lost 8 bases at V and 6 bases at J; junction bases unmatched: 7. The CDR3 runs 13 residues. Germline V lookup: CDR1 SGDLS, CDR2 YYNGEE. CDR3 sequence (DNA): TGTGCCAGTCGCGGGCGGGGGGCCAATGAGCAGTTCTTC. Its translation: CASRGRGANEQFF.

V usage is TRBV9 and J usage is TRBJ1-1; unclear D gene. There are 14 residues in the CDR3. V was cut by 1 base and J by 1 base, with 8 bases left in between. The germline gives CDR1 SGDLS, CDR2 YYNGEE. This CDR3 is CASSVLRENTEAFF. The CDR3 DNA sequence: TGTGCCAGCAGCGTACTGAGGGAGAACACTGAAGCTTTCTTT. Looking up the rest from reference TRBV9 and TRBJ1-1 gives the full variable domain: DSGVTQTPKHLITATGQRVTLRCSPRSGDLSVYWYQQSLDQGLQFLIQYYNGEERAKGNILERFSAQQFPDLHSELNLSSLELGDSALYFCASSVLRENTEAFFGQGTRLTVV.

V gene TRBV28 combines with J gene TRBJ1-1, with 7 bases aligning to TRBD1. With 5 bases clipped from V and 2 bases from J, the junction kept 8 bases outside the gene matches. The germline V gene has CDR1 MDHEN and CDR2 SYDVKM. The CDR3 length is 15 residues. CDR3 region: CASSPTGQANTEAFF. The CDR3 DNA is TGTGCCAGCAGTCCAACAGGACAGGCAAACACTGAAGCTTTCTTT.

This clone was detected once. V gene TRBV28 combines with J gene TRBJ1-1; D is ambiguous. Deletions cut 7 bases from V and 0 bases from J, with 9 bases between. Germline V gives CDR1 MDHEN, CDR2 SYDVKM. The CDR3 is made up of 13 amino acids. CDR3 bases: TGTGCCAGCAAGAGGTCAATGAACACTGAAGCTTTCTTT. Amino acids: CASKRSMNTEAFF.

The gene calls are TRBV11-3 and TRBJ2-2; TRBD2 agrees at 9 bases. CDR3 length: 17 amino acids. V dropped 2 bases and J dropped 1; count of bases not matched to a gene: 5. Germline V gene lookup returns CDR1 SGHNT and CDR2 YENEEA. CDR3 amino acids: CASSLRLAAKNTGELFF. In nucleotides, the CDR3 is TGTGCCAGCAGCTTAAGACTAGCGGCTAAGAACACCGGGGAGCTGTTTTTT.

This chain uses TRBV18 with TRBJ2-3; 10 bases are a match to TRBD1. The CDR3 sequence is 13 residues long. V lost 2 bases, J lost 11 bases, and 4 bases stayed unmatched. Germline V gene data show CDR1 as KGHSH and CDR2 as LQKENI. The CDR3 DNA is TGTGCCAGCTCACCAAGGGACAGGGGCCGGCAGTATTTT. This codes for CASSPRDRGRQYF.

The sample holds one count of this clone. The chain couples TRBV29-1 to TRBJ2-7, with 8 bases fitting TRBD1. The CDR3 is 13 amino acids. CDR1 and CDR2 from the germline V gene are SQVTM and ANQGSEA. V dropped 3 bases and J dropped 6; count of bases not matched to a gene: 7. CDR3 protein: CSVDSRTGSEQYF. CDR3 bases: TGCAGCGTTGATTCCCGGACAGGGAGCGAGCAGTACTTC.

The chain combines TRBV7-9 with TRBJ1-1; 11 positions match TRBD1. CDR3 length equals 13 residues. Unmatched junction bases numbered 3, after V lost 4 bases and J lost 8 bases. Germline loops: CDR1 SEHNR, CDR2 FQNEAQ (reference sequence). CDR3 in amino acids: CASSSRDRGEAFF. CDR3 nucleotides: TGTGCCAGCAGCTCCCGGGACAGGGGGGAAGCTTTCTTT.

This clone was counted only a few times. J is TRBJ1-3 and V is TRBV28, with a weak D call TRBD1 (5 bases). Deletions cut 3 bases from V and 2 bases from J, with 11 bases between. The germline V gene has CDR1 MDHEN and CDR2 SYDVKM. The CDR3 has 15 amino acids. CDR3 bases: TGTGCCAGCAGTTTGGTTGGCAGGGCTGGAAACACCATATATTTT. Translation: CASSLVGRAGNTIYF.

The chain employs TRBV9 and TRBJ1-1; 7 positions agree with TRBD1. With 0 bases clipped from V and 0 bases from J, the junction kept 5 bases outside the gene matches. The CDR3 consists of 16 residues. The germline V gene encodes CDR1 SGDLS and CDR2 YYNGEE. CDR3: CASSVVTGVMNTEAFF. DNA of the CDR3: TGTGCCAGCAGCGTAGTTACAGGGGTCATGAACACTGAAGCTTTCTTT.

V usage is TRBV5-1 and J usage is TRBJ2-1; TRBD2 might be the D (6 bases). This CDR3 is built from 14 residues. The germline CDR1 and CDR2 sequences are SGHRS and YFSETQ. Trimming pared 1 base from V and 4 bases from J, leaving 9 bases between. This CDR3 reads CASSLLGGYNEQFF. DNA for the CDR3: TGCGCCAGCAGCTTGCTCGGAGGGTACAATGAGCAGTTCTTC.

The chain links TRBV19 to TRBJ2-2, with D unclear. V shed 8 bases and J shed 7 bases, with 17 bases lying between them. The CDR3 spans 14 residues. Germline V gene lookup returns CDR1 LNHDA and CDR2 SQIVND (reference sequence). As DNA, the CDR3 is TGTGCCAGTTCTTTGAACGTAAGGAGCGGGGAGCTGTTTTTT. Protein product: CASSLNVRSGELFF.

The chain carries TRBV19 and TRBJ1-6; perhaps TRBD1 as D (6 bases). Germline V gives CDR1 LNHDA, CDR2 SQIVND (reference sequence). The CDR3 is made up of 15 amino acids. V lost 2 bases, J lost 7 bases, and 12 bases lay in between. Written as DNA, the CDR3 is TGTGCCAGTAGTATATGGGGACAAAACAATTCACCCCTCCACTTT. Translated: CASSIWGQNNSPLHF.